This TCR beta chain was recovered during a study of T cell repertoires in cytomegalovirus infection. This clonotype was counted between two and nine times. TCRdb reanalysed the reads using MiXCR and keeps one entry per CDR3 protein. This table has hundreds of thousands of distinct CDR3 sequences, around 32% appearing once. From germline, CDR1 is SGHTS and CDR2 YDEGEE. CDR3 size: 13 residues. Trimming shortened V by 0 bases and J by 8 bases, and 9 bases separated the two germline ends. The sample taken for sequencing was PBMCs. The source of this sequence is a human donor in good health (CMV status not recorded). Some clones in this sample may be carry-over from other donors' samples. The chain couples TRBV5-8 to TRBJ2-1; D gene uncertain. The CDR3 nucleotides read TGTGCCAGCAGCTTGGTAGCTAGGGATGAGCAGTTCTTC. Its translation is CASSLVARDEQFF.